These T cell receptor beta chains were read from a single sample in a study of regulatory T cells in long-lasting Graves disease. TCRdb ran MiXCR on the multiplex PCR reads and lists one entry per CDR3 protein. The sample has some 430,000 distinct CDR3 sequences, 20% to 25% seen once. Sequenced material: peripheral blood mononuclear cells (PBMCs), taken when the disease was refractory, from a patient treated with antithyroid drugs. The receptors were sampled from a female donor with Graves disease. CDR3s include the opening cysteine and the closing phenylalanine or tryptophan. D genes are given only for firm matches. Rows give clone size only sometimes, using once, few, many, or a class for an expanded clone.

size: NA
J: TRBJ1-1
V: TRBV5-1
D: NA
CDR3: CASSLDRPSATEAFF
DNA: TGCGCCAGCAGCTTGGACAGACCTTCAGCCACTGAAGCTTTCTTT

size: many
J: TRBJ2-5
V: TRBV30
D: TRBD1
CDR3: CAWNTGGETQYF
DNA: TGTGCCTGGAACACAGGGGGGGAGACCCAGTACTTC

size: few
J: TRBJ1-5
V: TRBV9
D: NA
CDR3: CASSVSGSSNQPQHF
DNA: TGTGCCAGCAGCGTATCAGGGTCCAGCAATCAGCCCCAGCATTTT

size: many
J: TRBJ1-6
V: TRBV6-2/TRBV6-3
D: NA
CDR3: CASSYSTEASPLHF
DNA: TGTGCCAGCAGTTACTCGACAGAAGCGTCACCCCTCCACTTT

size: NA
J: TRBJ1-5
V: TRBV3-1
D: NA
CDR3: CASSQTPAGQPQHF
DNA: TGTGCCAGCAGCCAAACCCCCGCCGGACAGCCCCAGCATTTT

size: many
J: TRBJ1-2
V: TRBV30
D: NA
CDR3: CAWKGYPGYTF
DNA: TGTGCCTGGAAGGGCTATCCTGGCTACACCTTC

size: NA
J: TRBJ2-5
V: TRBV9
D: NA
CDR3: CASNTGTQETQYF
DNA: TGTGCCAGCAACACCGGGACCCAAGAGACCCAGTACTTC

size: NA
J: TRBJ2-2
V: TRBV30
D: NA
CDR3: CAWSVRWIDTGELFF
DNA: TGTGCCTGGAGTGTTCGGTGGATTGACACCGGGGAGCTGTTTTTT

size: many
J: TRBJ2-7
V: TRBV28
D: TRBD1
CDR3: CASSAGTGAWEQYF
DNA: TGTGCCAGCAGTGCCGGGACAGGGGCATGGGAGCAGTACTTC

size: NA
J: TRBJ2-7
V: TRBV19
D: TRBD1
CDR3: CASSLSGTGPTYEQYF
DNA: TGTGCCAGTAGTTTATCCGGGACAGGGCCTACCTACGAGCAGTACTTC

size: NA
J: TRBJ1-5
V: TRBV30
D: NA
CDR3: CAWSRSRDQPQHF
DNA: TGTGCCTGGAGTAGGTCGAGGGATCAGCCCCAGCATTTT

size: many
J: TRBJ2-7
V: TRBV7-2
D: NA
CDR3: CASSLAGGPYEQYF
DNA: TGTGCCAGCAGCTTAGCGGGGGGACCCTACGAGCAGTACTTC

size: NA
J: TRBJ2-5
V: TRBV5-5
D: TRBD1
CDR3: CASSFAGTGVSETQYF
DNA: TGTGCCAGCAGCTTCGCCGGGACAGGGGTTTCTGAGACCCAGTACTTC

size: NA
J: TRBJ1-1
V: TRBV5-1
D: NA
CDR3: CASSSGVLAEAFF
DNA: TGCGCCAGCAGCTCAGGGGTTTTGGCTGAAGCTTTCTTT

size: NA
J: TRBJ1-1
V: TRBV5-1
D: TRBD1
CDR3: CASSFSTGGTEAFF
DNA: TGCGCCAGCAGCTTCTCGACAGGGGGCACTGAAGCTTTCTTT

size: NA
J: TRBJ1-6
V: TRBV6-2/TRBV6-3
D: NA
CDR3: CATHRASSYNSPLHF
DNA: TGTGCCACGCACAGGGCGAGCTCCTATAATTCACCCCTCCACTTT

size: NA
J: TRBJ2-3
V: TRBV29-1
D: TRBD2
CDR3: CSVEVREKGTDTQYF
DNA: TGCAGCGTTGAGGTGCGGGAGAAGGGCACAGATACGCAGTATTTT

size: NA
J: TRBJ1-5
V: TRBV5-4
D: TRBD1
CDR3: CASRAGGAGNQPQHF
DNA: TGTGCCAGCAGGGCAGGGGGCGCCGGCAATCAGCCCCAGCATTTT

size: few
J: TRBJ1-5
V: TRBV19
D: NA
CDR3: CASRETRWGEGNQPQHF
DNA: TGTGCCAGTAGAGAAACAAGGTGGGGCGAGGGCAATCAGCCCCAGCATTTT

size: NA
J: TRBJ1-2
V: TRBV3-1
D: NA
CDR3: CASSQEGPPADGYTF
DNA: TGTGCCAGCAGCCAAGAGGGGCCTCCGGCGGATGGCTACACCTTC

size: NA
J: TRBJ1-5
V: TRBV6-2/TRBV6-3
D: NA
CDR3: CASSYLVGGQPQHF
DNA: TGTGCCAGCAGTTACTTGGTGGGTGGTCAGCCCCAGCATTTT

size: many
J: TRBJ1-1
V: TRBV29-1
D: NA
CDR3: CSQVQGTEAFF
DNA: TGCAGCCAGGTTCAGGGCACTGAAGCTTTCTTT

size: many
J: TRBJ1-1
V: TRBV6-1
D: NA
CDR3: CASSEGYFTTEAFF
DNA: TGTGCCAGCAGTGAAGGGTATTTCACCACTGAAGCTTTCTTT

size: few
J: TRBJ1-1
V: TRBV5-1
D: NA
CDR3: CASSLEGRRNTEAFF
DNA: TGCGCCAGCAGCTTGGAGGGCAGGAGGAACACTGAAGCTTTCTTT

size: NA
J: TRBJ2-7
V: TRBV29-1
D: NA
CDR3: CSTRDLGDYEQYF
DNA: TGCAGCACCAGGGACCTCGGGGACTACGAGCAGTACTTC

size: NA
J: TRBJ1-4
V: TRBV4-1
D: NA
CDR3: CASRAAGATNEKLFF
DNA: TGCGCCAGCAGGGCCGCAGGGGCAACTAATGAAAAACTGTTTTTT

size: many
J: TRBJ1-1
V: TRBV5-5
D: TRBD1
CDR3: CASSFFKGAWSRSTEAFF
DNA: TGTGCCAGCAGCTTCTTTAAGGGGGCGTGGAGCAGGAGCACTGAAGCTTTCTTT

size: NA
J: TRBJ1-2
V: TRBV20-1
D: NA
CDR3: CSSLRGSLPNYGYTF
DNA: TGCAGTAGTCTCCGGGGAAGCCTGCCGAACTATGGCTACACCTTC

size: NA
J: TRBJ1-6
V: TRBV3-1
D: NA
CDR3: CASSRDIINSPLHF
DNA: TGTGCCAGCAGCAGGGACATAATCAATTCACCCCTCCACTTT

size: NA
J: TRBJ2-2
V: TRBV6-9
D: TRBD2
CDR3: CASSYSRLASQSGELFF
DNA: TGTGCCAGCAGTTACTCCCGACTAGCGAGTCAATCCGGGGAGCTGTTTTTT

size: many
J: TRBJ2-7
V: TRBV28
D: NA
CDR3: CASSPLGVSYEQYF
DNA: TGTGCCAGCAGTCCCCTGGGGGTCTCCTACGAGCAGTACTTC

size: few
J: TRBJ2-7
V: TRBV7-8
D: NA
CDR3: CASNSVGFTTYEQYF
DNA: TGTGCCAGCAATTCCGTGGGCTTCACAACCTACGAGCAGTACTTC

size: NA
J: TRBJ1-5
V: TRBV7-9
D: NA
CDR3: CASSSGLVGQPQHF
DNA: TGTGCCAGCAGCTCCGGACTCGTAGGGCAGCCCCAGCATTTT

size: many
J: TRBJ1-6
V: TRBV7-2
D: NA
CDR3: CASRASLSSYNSPLHF
DNA: TGTGCCTCCAGAGCCTCGCTGAGCTCCTATAATTCACCCCTCCACTTT

size: many
J: TRBJ1-1
V: TRBV28
D: NA
CDR3: CASSTPGSEAFF
DNA: TGTGCCAGCAGTACACCAGGGTCTGAAGCTTTCTTT